In its sample, the clone carrying this TCR beta chain was seen many times. Its antigen is undetermined. The CDR3 has 17 residues. V lost 2 bases, J lost 4 bases, and 20 bases lay in between. The record originates from a study of CD8+ T cells in alopecia areata. Study in general: It was oral tofacitinib, at 5 to 10 mg twice daily, that treated patients received. Findings and caveats of the study: Mouse data revealed clearer TCR sharing than patient data did, a gap possibly tied to HLA.

Reverse transcription of extracted RNA yielded cDNA, which provided the sequencing template. TCRdb's table, derived via immunoSEQ multiplex PCR, lists solely in-frame clones and lacks some. This table holds 200,000 or so clones, 50% to 60% found once. V is TRBV23-1 and J is TRBJ2-5; the D gene is possibly TRBD1 (5 bases). Being an ORF, TRBV23-1 has a function that is uncertain. The source was CD4+ T cells sorted from blood, collected at week 0. This sequence originates from a human donor with alopecia areata. CDR3 sequence reads: CASSQPSRQDILETQYF. CDR3 in DNA: TGCGCCAGCAGTCAACCTTCCCGCCAGGACATTTTAGAGACCCAGTACTTC.